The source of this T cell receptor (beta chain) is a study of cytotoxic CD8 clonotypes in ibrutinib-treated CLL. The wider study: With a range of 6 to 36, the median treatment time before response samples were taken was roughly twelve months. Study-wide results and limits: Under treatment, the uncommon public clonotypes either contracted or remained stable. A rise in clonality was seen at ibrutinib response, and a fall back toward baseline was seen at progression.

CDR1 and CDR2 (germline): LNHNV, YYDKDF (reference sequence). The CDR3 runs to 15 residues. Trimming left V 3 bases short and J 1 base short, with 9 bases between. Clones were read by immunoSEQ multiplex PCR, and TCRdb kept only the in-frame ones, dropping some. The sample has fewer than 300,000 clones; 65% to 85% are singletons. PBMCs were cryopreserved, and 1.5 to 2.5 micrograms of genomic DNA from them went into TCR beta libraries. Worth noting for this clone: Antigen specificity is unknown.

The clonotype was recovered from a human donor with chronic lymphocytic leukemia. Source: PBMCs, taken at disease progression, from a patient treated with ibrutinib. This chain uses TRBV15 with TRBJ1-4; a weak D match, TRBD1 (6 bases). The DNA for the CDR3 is TGTGCCACCAGCAGGCGACAGGTAACTAATGAAAAACTGTTTTTT. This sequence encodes CATSRRQVTNEKLFF.